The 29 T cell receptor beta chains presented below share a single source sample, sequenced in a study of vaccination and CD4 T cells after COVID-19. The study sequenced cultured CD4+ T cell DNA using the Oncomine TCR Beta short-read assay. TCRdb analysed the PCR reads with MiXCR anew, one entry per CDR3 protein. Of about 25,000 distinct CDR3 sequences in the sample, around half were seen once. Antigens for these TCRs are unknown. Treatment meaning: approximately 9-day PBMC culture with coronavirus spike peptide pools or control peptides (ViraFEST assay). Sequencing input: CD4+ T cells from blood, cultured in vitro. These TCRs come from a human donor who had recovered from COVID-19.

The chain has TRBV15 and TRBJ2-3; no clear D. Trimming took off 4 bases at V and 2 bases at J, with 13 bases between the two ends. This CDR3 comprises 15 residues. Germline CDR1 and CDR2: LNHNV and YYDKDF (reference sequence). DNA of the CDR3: TGTGCCACCAGCATTCGGGCGACCTCCACAGATACGCAGTATTTT. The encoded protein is CATSIRATSTDTQYF.

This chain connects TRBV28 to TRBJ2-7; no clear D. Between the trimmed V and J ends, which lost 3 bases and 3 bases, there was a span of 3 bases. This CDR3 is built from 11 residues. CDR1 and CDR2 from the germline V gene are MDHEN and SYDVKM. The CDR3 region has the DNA TGTGCCAGCAGTTTCGTCTACGAGCAGTACTTC. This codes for CASSFVYEQYF.

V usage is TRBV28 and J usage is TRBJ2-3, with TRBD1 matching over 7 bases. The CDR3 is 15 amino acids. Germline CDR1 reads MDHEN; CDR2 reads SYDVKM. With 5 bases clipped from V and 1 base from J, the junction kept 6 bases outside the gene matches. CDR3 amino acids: CASSVLTGGTDTQYF. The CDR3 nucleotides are TGTGCCAGCAGTGTCCTAACAGGGGGCACAGATACGCAGTATTTT.

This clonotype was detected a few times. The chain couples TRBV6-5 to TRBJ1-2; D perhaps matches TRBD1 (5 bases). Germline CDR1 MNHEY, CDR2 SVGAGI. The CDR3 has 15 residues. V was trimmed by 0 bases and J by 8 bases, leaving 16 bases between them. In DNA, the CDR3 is TGTGCCAGCAGTTACTCGGGTCCCGGGGCCGGCGGCTACACCTTC. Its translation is CASSYSGPGAGGYTF.

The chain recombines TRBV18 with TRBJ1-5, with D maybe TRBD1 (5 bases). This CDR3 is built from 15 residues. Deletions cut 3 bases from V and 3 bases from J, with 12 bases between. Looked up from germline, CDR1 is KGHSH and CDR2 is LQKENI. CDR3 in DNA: TGTGCCAGCTCACCGTCGGGGACTAACAATCAGCCCCAGCATTTT. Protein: CASSPSGTNNQPQHF.

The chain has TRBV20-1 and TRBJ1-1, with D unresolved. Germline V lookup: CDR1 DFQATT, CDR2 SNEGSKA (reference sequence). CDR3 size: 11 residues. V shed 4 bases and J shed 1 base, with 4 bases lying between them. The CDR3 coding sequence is TGCAGTGCTATTAAGAACACTGAAGCTTTCTTT. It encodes CSAIKNTEAFF.

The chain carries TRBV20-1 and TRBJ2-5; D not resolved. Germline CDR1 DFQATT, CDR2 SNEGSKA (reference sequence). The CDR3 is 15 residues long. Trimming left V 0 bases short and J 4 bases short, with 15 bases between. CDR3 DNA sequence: TGCAGTGCTAGAGATCGGGCTAGTTTTTCAGAGACCCAGTACTTC. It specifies CSARDRASFSETQYF.

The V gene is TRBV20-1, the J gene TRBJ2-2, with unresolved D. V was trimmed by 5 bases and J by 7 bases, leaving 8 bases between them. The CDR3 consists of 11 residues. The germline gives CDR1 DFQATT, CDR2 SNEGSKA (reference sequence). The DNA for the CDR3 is TGCAGTGCTCCCGAGAACGGGGAGCTGTTTTTT. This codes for CSAPENGELFF.

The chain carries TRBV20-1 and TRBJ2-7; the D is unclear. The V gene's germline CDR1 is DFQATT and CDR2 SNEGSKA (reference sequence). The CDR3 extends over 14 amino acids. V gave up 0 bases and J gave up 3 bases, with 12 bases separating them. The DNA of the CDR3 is TGCAGTGCTAGAGATTCGAGGATGTTCTACGAGCAGTACTTC. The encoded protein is CSARDSRMFYEQYF.

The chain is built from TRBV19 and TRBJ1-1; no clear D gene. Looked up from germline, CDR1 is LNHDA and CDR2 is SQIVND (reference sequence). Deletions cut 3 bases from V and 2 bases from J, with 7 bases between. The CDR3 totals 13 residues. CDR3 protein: CASSIWENTEAFF. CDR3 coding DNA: TGTGCCAGTAGTATTTGGGAAAACACTGAAGCTTTCTTT.

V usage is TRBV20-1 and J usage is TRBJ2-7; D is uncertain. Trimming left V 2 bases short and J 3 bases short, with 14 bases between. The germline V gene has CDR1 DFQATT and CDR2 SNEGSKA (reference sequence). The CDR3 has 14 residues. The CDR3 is CSARTSGTLYEQYF. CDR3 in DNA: TGCAGTGCTAGAACCTCCGGTACACTCTACGAGCAGTACTTC.

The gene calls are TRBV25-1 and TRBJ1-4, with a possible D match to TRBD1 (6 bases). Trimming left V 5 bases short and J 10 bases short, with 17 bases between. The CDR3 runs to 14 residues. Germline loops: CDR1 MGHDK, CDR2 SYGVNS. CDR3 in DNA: TGTGCCAGCAGTAATGCCAGGGGTGGGGGAAAACTGTTTTTT. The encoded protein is CASSNARGGGKLFF.

The CDR3 sequence is CASSLGAGPQHF. In nucleotides, the CDR3 is TGTGCCAGCAGCTTAGGGGCAGGGCCCCAGCATTTT. This chain connects TRBV7-3 to TRBJ1-5; D may be TRBD1 (5 bases). This CDR3 is built from 12 residues. The V gene's germline CDR1 is SGHTA and CDR2 FQGTGA. V was clipped by 2 bases and J by 9 bases, with 8 bases between them.

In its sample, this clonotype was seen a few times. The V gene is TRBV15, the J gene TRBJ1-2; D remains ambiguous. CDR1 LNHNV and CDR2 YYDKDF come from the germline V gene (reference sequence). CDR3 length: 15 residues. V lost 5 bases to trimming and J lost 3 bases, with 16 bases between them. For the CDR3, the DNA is TGTGCCACCAGCTTAGGACCCGGCGGAGACTATGGCTACACCTTC. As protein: CATSLGPGGDYGYTF.

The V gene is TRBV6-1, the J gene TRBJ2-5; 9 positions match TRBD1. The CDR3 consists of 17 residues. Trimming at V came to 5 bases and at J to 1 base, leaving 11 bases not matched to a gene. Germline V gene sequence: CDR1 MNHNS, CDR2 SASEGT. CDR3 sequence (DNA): TGTGCCAGCAGTACCAAGGGACAGGGAAAACCCCAAGAGACCCAGTACTTC. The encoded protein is CASSTKGQGKPQETQYF.

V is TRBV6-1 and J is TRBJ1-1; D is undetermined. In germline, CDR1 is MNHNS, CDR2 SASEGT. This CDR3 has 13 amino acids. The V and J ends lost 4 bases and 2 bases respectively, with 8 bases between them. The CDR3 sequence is CASSVRSNTEAFF. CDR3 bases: TGTGCCAGCAGTGTGAGGTCAAACACTGAAGCTTTCTTT.

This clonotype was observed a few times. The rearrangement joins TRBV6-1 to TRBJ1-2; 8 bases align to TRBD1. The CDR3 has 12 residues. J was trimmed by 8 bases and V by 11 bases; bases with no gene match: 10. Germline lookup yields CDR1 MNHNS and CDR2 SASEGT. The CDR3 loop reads CALDVRGRGYTF. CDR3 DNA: TGTGCCCTTGACGTCAGGGGGCGGGGCTACACCTTC.

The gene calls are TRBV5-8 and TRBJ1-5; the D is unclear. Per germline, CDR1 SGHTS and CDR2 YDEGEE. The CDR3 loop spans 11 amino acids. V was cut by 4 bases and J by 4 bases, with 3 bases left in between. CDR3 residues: CASSLNQPQHF. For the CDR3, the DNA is TGTGCCAGCAGCCTGAATCAGCCCCAGCATTTT.

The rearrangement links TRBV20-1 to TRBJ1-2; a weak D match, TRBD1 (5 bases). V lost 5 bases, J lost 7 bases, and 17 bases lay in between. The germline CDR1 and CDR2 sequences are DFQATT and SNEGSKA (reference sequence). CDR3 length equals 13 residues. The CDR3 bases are TGCAGTGCTTATGGGGGTTGGTCGCCTGGCTACACCTTC. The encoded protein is CSAYGGWSPGYTF.

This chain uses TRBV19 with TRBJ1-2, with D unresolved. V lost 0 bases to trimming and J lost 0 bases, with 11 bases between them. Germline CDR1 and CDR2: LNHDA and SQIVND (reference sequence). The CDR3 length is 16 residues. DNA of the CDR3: TGTGCCAGTAGTATAGATCTGGGCACTACTAACTATGGCTACACCTTC. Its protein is CASSIDLGTTNYGYTF.

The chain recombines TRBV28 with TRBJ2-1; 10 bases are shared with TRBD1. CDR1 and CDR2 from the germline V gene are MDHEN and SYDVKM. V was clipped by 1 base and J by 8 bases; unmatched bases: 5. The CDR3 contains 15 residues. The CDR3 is CASSLSDRGMHEQFF. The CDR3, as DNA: TGTGCCAGCAGTTTATCGGACAGGGGGATGCATGAGCAGTTCTTC. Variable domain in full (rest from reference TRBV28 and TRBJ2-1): DVKVTQSSRYLVKRTGEKVFLECVQDMDHENMFWYRQDPGLGLRLIYFSYDVKMKEKGDIPEGYSVSREKKERFSLILESASTNQTSMYLCASSLSDRGMHEQFFGPGTRLTVL.

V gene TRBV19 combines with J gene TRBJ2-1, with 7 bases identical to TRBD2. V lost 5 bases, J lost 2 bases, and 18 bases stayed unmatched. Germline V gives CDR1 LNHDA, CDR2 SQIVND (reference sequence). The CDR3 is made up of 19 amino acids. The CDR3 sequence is CASSRQGVTLSGTYNEQFF. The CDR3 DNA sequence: TGTGCCAGTAGTCGTCAAGGGGTCACTTTAAGCGGGACCTACAATGAGCAGTTCTTC.

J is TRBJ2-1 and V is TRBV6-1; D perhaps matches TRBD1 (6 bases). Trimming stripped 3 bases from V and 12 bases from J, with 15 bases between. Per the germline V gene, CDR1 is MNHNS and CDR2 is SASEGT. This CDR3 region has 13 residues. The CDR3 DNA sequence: TGTGCCAGCAGTGAGGCGGACAGCGCAGGGCAGTTCTTC. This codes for CASSEADSAGQFF.

The CDR3 region is CASTAQWSSYEQYF. For the CDR3, the DNA is TGCGCCAGTACGGCACAGTGGAGCTCCTACGAGCAGTACTTC. The rearrangement joins TRBV5-1 to TRBJ2-7; no clear D gene. The CDR3 totals 14 residues. Germline CDR1 is SGHRS and CDR2 is YFSETQ. Trimming stripped 8 bases from V and 0 bases from J, with 15 bases between.

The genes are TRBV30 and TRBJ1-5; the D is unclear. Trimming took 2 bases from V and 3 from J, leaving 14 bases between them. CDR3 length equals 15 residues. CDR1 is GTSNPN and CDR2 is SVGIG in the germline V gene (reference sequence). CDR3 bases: TGTGCCTGGAGTACCGTCGGGCGGAACAATCAGCCCCAGCATTTT. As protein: CAWSTVGRNNQPQHF.

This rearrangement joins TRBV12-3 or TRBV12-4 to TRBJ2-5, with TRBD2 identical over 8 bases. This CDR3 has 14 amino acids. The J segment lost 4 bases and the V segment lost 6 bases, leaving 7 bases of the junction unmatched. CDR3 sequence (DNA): TGTGCCAGCAGCGACGCGGGGGGTGGAGAGACCCAGTACTTC. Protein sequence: CASSDAGGGETQYF.

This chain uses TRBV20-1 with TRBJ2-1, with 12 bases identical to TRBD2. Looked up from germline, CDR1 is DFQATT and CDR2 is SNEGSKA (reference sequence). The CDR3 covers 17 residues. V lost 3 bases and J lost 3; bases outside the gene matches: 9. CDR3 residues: CSAREESGLAGYNEQFF. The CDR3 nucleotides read TGCAGTGCTAGGGAAGAATCGGGACTAGCGGGCTACAATGAGCAGTTCTTC.

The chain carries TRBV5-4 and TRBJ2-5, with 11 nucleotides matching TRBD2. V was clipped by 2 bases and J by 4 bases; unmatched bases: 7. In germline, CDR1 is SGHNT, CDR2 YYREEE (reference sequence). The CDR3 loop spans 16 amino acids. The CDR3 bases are TGTGCCAGCAGCTTCATTAGCGGGGGGGAGGGAGAGACCCAGTACTTC. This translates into CASSFISGGEGETQYF.

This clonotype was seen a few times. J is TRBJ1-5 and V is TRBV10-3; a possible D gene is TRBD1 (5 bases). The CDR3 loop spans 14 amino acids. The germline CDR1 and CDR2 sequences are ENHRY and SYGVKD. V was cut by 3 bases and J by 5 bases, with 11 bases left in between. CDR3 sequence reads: CAISEGAIDQPQHF. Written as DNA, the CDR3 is TGTGCCATCAGTGAAGGGGCCATTGATCAGCCCCAGCATTTT.